The sequence of this TCR beta chain was determined in a study of shared clonotypes between healthy human individuals. Study at large: Serving as donors were a couple of women and three men, whose ages spanned 18 to 49.

Of note for this clone: Its antigen is undetermined.

Per the original data handling: ImmunoSEQ yielded junction-only sequences lacking quality scores, so filtering differed. Profiled with immunoSEQ multiplex PCR; TCRdb holds only in-frame clones, not every one. The V and J calls and clone size come from that table; D and trimming were worked out from the DNA. The sample lists over 800,000 clones; over 90% were seen once. As defined, naive CD8 cells were CD45RO-negative and positively selected for CCR7, with terminally differentiated effector memory CD45RA+ cells excluded. Study results and caveats: Memory subsets had estimated richness that was generally smaller than that of naive subsets.

What was sequenced was naive CD8+ T cells sorted from blood. This TCR was sampled from a man aged 25-45 years in good health.

The CDR3 DNA reads as TGTGCCAGCAGTCCGAGCGTGGGATCTCCTTACGAGCAGTACTTC. Its protein is CASSPSVGSPYEQYF. The chain has TRBV7-9 and TRBJ2-7, with no clear D. With 6 bases removed from V and 4 bases from J, the gap between germline ends came to 19 bases. The CDR3 length is 15 residues. Germline V gene lookup returns CDR1 SEHNR and CDR2 FQNEAQ (reference sequence).